Listed below are T cell receptor beta chains from one sample, sequenced in a study of blood T cell repertoires in COVID-19. Generated by immunoSEQ multiplex PCR, the TCRdb table keeps only in-frame clones and is missing some. The sample has 150,000 to 200,000 clones, around nine tenths seen once. Sequences were obtained from peripheral blood. The receptors derive from a man aged 55 to 69 with COVID-19, enrolled during active disease. Each CDR3 is given with its conserved first and last residue. Each record gives: J gene, V gene, CDR3 protein.

TRBJ1-2	TRBV6-5	CASSRTGSYGYTF
TRBJ2-1	TRBV3-1/TRBV3-2	CASSKELRNEQFF
TRBJ1-6	TRBV18	CASSPDQGVGSPLHF
TRBJ2-3	TRBV5-4	CASSGDSYFTDTQYF
TRBJ1-1	TRBV18	CASRRQGVTEAFF
TRBJ1-1	TRBV19	CASSPRGAVTEAFF
TRBJ2-5	TRBV28	CASSLIGGWGETQYF
TRBJ1-6	TRBV7-9	CASSLATGDNSPLHF
TRBJ1-2	TRBV27	CASSPLQNNYGYTF
TRBJ1-1	TRBV6-6	CASSRVNTEAFF
TRBJ2-7	TRBV10-3	CAISEDRPNSYEQYF
TRBJ2-3	TRBV19	CASSRPGTTDTQYF
TRBJ2-3	TRBV12-5	CASGLVRYRSTDTQYF
TRBJ1-5	TRBV27	CASSPNTGNQPQHF
TRBJ1-2	TRBV6-5	CASSPTDSYGYTF
TRBJ2-1	TRBV5-1	CASSSLGTAPGNEQFF
TRBJ2-1	TRBV10-3	CAIKLAGGSHNNEQFF
TRBJ1-2	TRBV6-1	CASSEDGTSFYGYTF
TRBJ2-1	TRBV7-9	CASSSIAGGGNEQFF
TRBJ2-6	TRBV6-2/TRBV6-3	CASSYSNSGANVLTF
TRBJ1-1	TRBV14	CASSQGARRTEAFF
TRBJ2-2	TRBV11-2	CASSYMGGPTGELFF
TRBJ2-3	TRBV24-1	CATAEKDRVTDTQYF
TRBJ2-3	TRBV3-1/TRBV3-2	CASSQEGTGRPDTQYF
TRBJ1-5	TRBV28	CASSFGTGGRQPQHF
TRBJ2-2	TRBV5-1	CASSLPAGELFF
TRBJ1-6	TRBV5-6	CASSFRDTRNSPLHF
TRBJ2-7	TRBV9	CASSVGVVASGLPYEQYF
TRBJ1-2	TRBV21-1	CASPAQTEYGYTF
TRBJ2-1	TRBV9	CASSVAGAHYNEQFF
TRBJ2-1	TRBV7-9	CASSLRPEGDNEQFF
TRBJ2-7	TRBV7-3	CASSLSSDSYEQYF
TRBJ1-1	TRBV25-1	CATGGAGMNTEAFF
TRBJ2-7	TRBV14	CASSYRSADPYEQYF
TRBJ1-1	TRBV6-5	CASLTRTGTEAFF
TRBJ1-5	TRBV5-6	CASSLRGAGNQPQHF
TRBJ1-4	TRBV6-5	CASSKQGRREKLFF
TRBJ2-2	TRBV7-3	CASSNRQGASTGELFF
TRBJ2-2	TRBV2	CASSFDGDTGELFF
TRBJ2-7	TRBV7-2	CASSYRSSSWSPNYEQYF
TRBJ1-1	TRBV6-1	CASSEVQVGTEAFF
TRBJ1-1	TRBV11-3	CASSLGGQGNTEAFF
TRBJ1-1	TRBV4-2	CASRRREGDGTEAFF
TRBJ2-1	TRBV19	CASSTTGILTDHNEQFF
TRBJ2-1	TRBV9	CASSVEAQSSYNEQFF